The TCR beta chain described here comes from a study of response to subunit inactivated influenza vaccine. This CDR3 has 15 amino acids. Germline lookup yields CDR1 KGHSH and CDR2 LQKENI. V lost 1 base, J lost 4 bases, and 10 bases lay in between. MiXCR, run by TCRdb on the RT-PCR reads, gives a single entry per CDR3 protein. The sample lists about 570,000 distinct CDR3 sequences; approximately 11% were seen once. Study results and caveats: Few new T cells, the authors suggested, are recruited by each seasonal influenza vaccination.

For this clonotype: Its antigen is undetermined.

This sample also appeared in a second study, on T cells expressing NK-cell markers. From that paper: Making the TCR beta cDNA relied on 5'RACE template switching with UMIs.

The sequencing used PBMCs from blood, collected on the day of vaccination. This chain uses TRBV18 with TRBJ2-2; D not resolved. The TCR was taken from a middle-aged man who received an inactivated influenza vaccine. CDR3 bases: TGTGCCAGCTCACCACGCCAGGAATTCACCGGGGAGCTGTTTTTT. It codes for CASSPRQEFTGELFF.